Below, 18 T cell receptor beta chains from the same sample are listed, as sequenced in a study of T-cell reconstitution after alpha-beta-depleted transplantation in children. Unique molecular identifiers were incorporated when the TCRbeta library was constructed. TCRdb analysed the PCR reads with MiXCR anew, one entry per CDR3 protein. The data show around 96,000 distinct CDR3 sequences, with 12% seen just once and approximately 15% held by the top ten. Material: PBMCs from the stem cell graft donor, obtained from the stem cell graft. The receptors were gathered from a human donor who donated a stem cell graft to a child with inherited bone marrow failure.

This clonotype was seen at least ten times. This chain joins TRBV24-1 and TRBJ2-6; TRBD1 aligns across 9 bases. Germline CDR1 reads KGHDR; CDR2 reads SFDVKD. The V gene end was trimmed by 2 bases and the J gene end by 4 bases; junction bases not matched to a gene: 8. This CDR3 has 18 amino acids. CDR3 sequence: CATSDSSGTGSGANVLTF. DNA of the CDR3: TGTGCCACCAGTGATTCTTCCGGGACAGGGTCCGGGGCCAACGTCCTGACTTTC.

The sample holds many counts of this clonotype. V is TRBV4-1 and J is TRBJ2-2; 11 bases align to TRBD2. Trimming removed 4 bases from V and 0 bases from J; junction bases left unmatched: 4. Looked up from germline, CDR1 is MGHRA and CDR2 is YSYEKL. The CDR3 has 17 residues. For the CDR3, the DNA is TGCGCCAGCAGCCCCTTAGCGGGAGGGTCGAACACCGGGGAGCTGTTTTTT. Protein: CASSPLAGGSNTGELFF.

In its sample, this clonotype was seen many times. The chain joins TRBV5-1 to TRBJ1-1; 9 bases fit TRBD1. The CDR3 has 13 residues. The J segment lost 5 bases and the V segment lost 7 bases, leaving 6 bases of the junction unmatched. The germline gives CDR1 SGHRS, CDR2 YFSETQ. The CDR3 sequence: CASRMTGGTEAFF. CDR3 in DNA: TGCGCCAGCCGAATGACAGGGGGGACTGAAGCTTTCTTT.

The gene calls are TRBV12-3 or TRBV12-4 and TRBJ1-6; D unresolved. Between the trimmed V and J ends, which lost 1 base and 13 bases, there was a span of 5 bases. The CDR3 sequence is 11 residues long. CDR3 residues: CASSLGFPLHF. CDR3 nucleotide sequence: TGTGCCAGCAGTTTAGGCTTCCCCCTCCACTTT.

Ten or more counts support this clonotype. The rearrangement uses TRBV29-1 and TRBJ2-1, with 9 positions matching TRBD1. Trimming took 7 bases from V and 10 from J; bases not matched to a gene: 20. Germline-derived CDR1 and CDR2 are SQVTM and ANQGSEA. The length of the CDR3 is 16 residues. Here the CDR3 reads CSGTGVTRASSVEQFF. The CDR3 DNA follows: TGCAGCGGGACAGGGGTCACTCGGGCTAGCAGCGTAGAGCAGTTCTTC.

As concerns this clonotype: A much larger clone sits a single nucleotide away, making a read error possible. The chain is built from TRBV27 and TRBJ2-1, with D unclear. The CDR3 spans 13 residues. The V end was cut by 4 bases, the J end by 4 bases, with 8 bases between. CDR1 and CDR2 (germline): MNHEY, SMNVEV (reference sequence). The CDR3 here is CASSSGGYNEQFF. CDR3 nucleotides: TGTGCCAGCAGTTCGGGCGGTTACAATGAGCAGTTCTTC.

This clonotype was detected ten times or more. The chain has TRBV5-1 and TRBJ2-5; a weak D match, TRBD2 (7 bases). V gave up 0 bases and J gave up 1 base, with 16 bases separating them. CDR3 size: 17 residues. CDR1 and CDR2 from the germline V gene are SGHRS and YFSETQ. In DNA, the CDR3 is TGCGCCAGCAGCTTGGCCGGGGCGGGGGCCTCCCAAGAGACCCAGTACTTC. Amino acid sequence: CASSLAGAGASQETQYF.

This clonotype occurred many times. This chain connects TRBV30 to TRBJ2-2; perhaps TRBD1 as D (6 bases). CDR3 length: 14 amino acids. CDR1 and CDR2 from the germline V gene are GTSNPN and SVGIG (reference sequence). Trimming took off 0 bases at V and 7 bases at J, with 12 bases between the two ends. The CDR3 sequence: CAWSVGRGNGELFF. The CDR3 bases are TGTGCCTGGAGTGTGGGCAGGGGTAACGGGGAGCTGTTTTTT.

This clonotype has a count of ten or more. The rearrangement joins TRBV20-1 to TRBJ1-5, with D unclear. The CDR3 runs to 16 residues. CDR1 and CDR2 from the germline V gene are DFQATT and SNEGSKA (reference sequence). V was cut by 3 bases and J by 0 bases, with 15 bases left in between. The CDR3 sequence is CSASEAGIYSNQPQHF. The CDR3 bases are TGCAGTGCTAGTGAGGCAGGAATATATAGCAATCAGCCCCAGCATTTT.

This clonotype was seen ten or more times. The chain couples TRBV7-2 to TRBJ1-5; 7 bases are shared with TRBD1. J lost 5 bases, V lost 5 bases, and 6 bases had no gene match. The length of the CDR3 is 14 residues. Germline V gene data show CDR1 as SGHTA and CDR2 as FQGNSA. The CDR3 sequence is CASSTDRDDQPQHF. The DNA of the CDR3 is TGTGCCAGCAGCACCGACAGGGATGATCAGCCCCAGCATTTT.

In this sample, this clonotype turned up many times. V and J are TRBV28 and TRBJ2-3, with 10 positions matching TRBD2. Germline-derived CDR1 and CDR2 are MDHEN and SYDVKM. V lost 6 bases to trimming and J lost 2 bases; unmatched junction nucleotides: 8. The CDR3 runs 16 residues. The DNA for the CDR3 is TGTGCCAGCAGCCCTGCAGCGGGAGGGTACACAGATACGCAGTATTTT. Translating gives CASSPAAGGYTDTQYF.

This clonotype has a count of ten or more. This chain connects TRBV3-1 to TRBJ1-2; 10 bases map to TRBD1. CDR1 LGHDT and CDR2 YNNKEL come from the germline V gene (reference sequence). The CDR3 has 15 residues. J gave up 7 bases and V 1 base, and 6 bases lay outside the gene matches. DNA of the CDR3: TGTGCCAGCAGCCAAGTTTATGGGACAGGGGCTGGCTACACCTTC. It codes for CASSQVYGTGAGYTF.

In this sample, this clonotype turned up many times. The J gene is TRBJ1-2, the V gene TRBV4-3; 8 bases agree with TRBD1. This CDR3 region has 15 residues. V dropped 2 bases and J dropped 4; count of bases not matched to a gene: 6. Germline V gene lookup returns CDR1 LGHNA and CDR2 YSLEER. The DNA for the CDR3 is TGCGCCAGCAGCCAAATACAGGGGGGAAGCTATGGCTACACCTTC. It translates to CASSQIQGGSYGYTF.

The V call is TRBV23-1, the J call TRBJ2-4, with D perhaps matching TRBD1 or TRBD2 (5 bases each). TRBV23-1 is given ORF status, its function remaining uncertain. The CDR3 has 17 residues. The ends were cut back, 0 bases at V and 4 bases at J, with 16 bases in the middle. CDR3 nucleotide sequence: TGCGCCAGCAGTCAATCGATTGGGGGAACCCCAAAAAACATTCAGTACTTC. Translating it yields CASSQSIGGTPKNIQYF.

Ten or more counts support this clonotype. The V call is TRBV7-2, the J call TRBJ2-2; no clear D gene. Germline CDR1 reads SGHTA; CDR2 reads FQGNSA. Trimming stripped 1 base from V and 3 bases from J, with 12 bases between. The CDR3 sequence is 16 residues long. The CDR3 bases are TGTGCCAGCAGCTTAGTGTCAGGAAGGGACACCGGGGAGCTGTTTTTT. This encodes CASSLVSGRDTGELFF.

This clonotype occurred many times. The junction departs from germline at one end; a sequencing error may be responsible. The chain has TRBV7-2 and TRBJ2-7; unclear D gene. CDR1 and CDR2 (germline): SGHTA, FQGNSA. This CDR3 comprises 15 residues. The CDR3 DNA reads as TGTGCCAGCAGCTTACGTTGGTCCCGATTCTACGAGCAGTACTTT. Translating gives CASSLRWSRFYEQYF.

This chain's CDR3 is CASSQRGPVADTQYF. Here the CDR3 DNA reads TGTGCCAGCAGCCAACGGGGGCCGGTCGCAGATACGCAGTATTTT. V usage is TRBV7-2 and J usage is TRBJ2-3, with D tentatively TRBD1 or TRBD2 (6 bases each). The ends were cut back, 5 bases at V and 4 bases at J, with 16 bases in the middle. Germline values: CDR1 SGHTA, CDR2 FQGNSA. This CDR3 spans 15 amino acids.

This chain connects TRBV7-9 to TRBJ2-7; D uncertain. The CDR3 runs to 13 residues. V lost 6 bases, J lost 3 bases, and 12 bases lay in between. Germline CDR1 reads SEHNR; CDR2 reads FQNEAQ (reference sequence). The CDR3 protein is CASRSFQNYEQYF. As DNA, the CDR3 is TGTGCCAGCAGGTCCTTCCAGAACTACGAGCAGTACTTC. Variable domain in full (rest from reference TRBV7-9 and TRBJ2-7): DTGVSQNPRHKITKRGQNVTFRCDPISEHNRLYWYRQTLGQGPEFLTYFQNEAQLEKSRLLSDRFSAERPKGSFSTLEIQRTEQGDSAMYLCASRSFQNYEQYFGPGTRLTVT.